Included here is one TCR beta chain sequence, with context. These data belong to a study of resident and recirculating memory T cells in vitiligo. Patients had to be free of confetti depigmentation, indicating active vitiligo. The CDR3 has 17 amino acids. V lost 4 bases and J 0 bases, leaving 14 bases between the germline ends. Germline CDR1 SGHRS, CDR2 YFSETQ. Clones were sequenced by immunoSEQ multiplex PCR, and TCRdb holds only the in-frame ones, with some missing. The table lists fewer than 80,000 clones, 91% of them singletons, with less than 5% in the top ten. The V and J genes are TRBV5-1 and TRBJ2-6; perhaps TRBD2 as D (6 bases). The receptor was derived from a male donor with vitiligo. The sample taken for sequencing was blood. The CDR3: CASSPTRGSSGANVLTF. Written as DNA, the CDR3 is TGCGCCAGCAGCCCGACGCGGGGAAGCTCTGGGGCCAACGTCCTGACTTTC.